The clone carrying this TCR beta chain was detected many times. Antigen: not known. One entry per CDR3 protein results from TCRdb running MiXCR on the 5' RACE reads. The table lists about 16,000 distinct CDR3 sequences, approximately 7% of them singletons, with around 20% in the top ten. The V segment lost 5 bases and the J segment 4 bases; nucleotides outside the gene matches: 7. The CDR3 length is 14 residues. Germline CDR1 is MDHEN and CDR2 is SYDVKM. Time point: sample taken at primary tumor resection. This sample stems from a study of spatial heterogeneity in lung cancer. General study points: Intratumoral expanded alpha and beta TCR counts were found to track tumor mutation counts.

The chain carries TRBV28 and TRBJ2-5; 7 nucleotides line up with TRBD2. The material sequenced was lung tumor tissue, taken at surgery. This TCR derives from a female donor with early-stage non-small cell lung cancer. CDR3 sequence reads: CASSTDGGGETQYF. The CDR3 bases are TGTGCCAGCAGTACTGACGGCGGGGGAGAGACCCAGTACTTC. Together with reference TRBV28 and TRBJ2-5, the CDR3 gives the full variable domain: DVKVTQSSRYLVKRTGEKVFLECVQDMDHENMFWYRQDPGLGLRLIYFSYDVKMKEKGDIPEGYSVSREKKERFSLILESASTNQTSMYLCASSTDGGGETQYFGPGTRLLVL.